Listed here are 20 T cell receptor beta chains from one sample, sequenced in a study of blood T cells in healthy people across ages. Through a sample-barcoded 5' primer and a J-beta primer mix, a second PCR was run for roughly 7 to 11 cycles. TCRdb called the 5' RACE reads again in MiXCR, with one record for every CDR3 protein. The data contain 1,100,000 or so distinct CDR3 sequences, over 35% of them seen just once; the ten biggest clones take up approximately 20%. Material: blood. These receptors originate from a woman aged 60-75 years in good health.

This sequence joins TRBV4-1 and TRBJ2-1, with 8 bases identical to TRBD2. V shed 9 bases and J 6 bases; nucleotides not matched to a gene: 13. From germline, CDR1 is MGHRA and CDR2 YSYEKL. The CDR3 spans 15 residues. DNA of the CDR3: TGCGCCAGTGGCCAAGGACTAGCCTATGCCAATGAGCAGTTCTTC. This codes for CASGQGLAYANEQFF.

The chain uses TRBV12-3 or TRBV12-4 and TRBJ2-5; no clear D. This CDR3 has 13 amino acids. Trimming cost V 4 bases and J 5 bases, with 11 bases left between them. CDR3 loop: CASSYGSVETQYF. CDR3 nucleotide sequence: TGTGCCAGCAGTTACGGTTCCGTTGAGACCCAGTACTTC.

The CDR3 DNA is TGTGCCTGGAATCAGGGCTATCAGCCCCAGCATTTT. It encodes CAWNQGYQPQHF. V gene TRBV30 combines with J gene TRBJ1-5, with D perhaps matching TRBD1 (5 bases). Germline-derived CDR1 and CDR2 are GTSNPN and SVGIG (reference sequence). This CDR3 is 12 amino acids long. V dropped 4 bases and J dropped 5 bases, with 9 bases sitting between them.

This clonotype turned up a few times. V usage is TRBV24-1 and J usage is TRBJ2-5; D is undetermined. The germline V gene encodes CDR1 KGHDR and CDR2 SFDVKD. Trimming cost V 8 bases and J 5 bases, with 14 bases left between them. The CDR3 totals 13 residues. In nucleotides, the CDR3 is TGTGCCACCACGGCGGCCTATGGCGAGACCCAGTACTTC. Translated: CATTAAYGETQYF.

The V gene is TRBV6-5, the J gene TRBJ1-5; D is unresolved. V dropped 0 bases and J dropped 3 bases, with 12 bases sitting between them. Germline assignment: CDR1 MNHEY and CDR2 SVGAGI. The CDR3 covers 16 residues. This CDR3 is CASSYSSAADNQPQHF. The CDR3 nucleotides read TGTGCCAGCAGTTACTCGAGTGCGGCAGACAATCAGCCCCAGCATTTT.

In its sample, this clonotype was seen a few times. This chain uses TRBV5-1 with TRBJ2-7, with D possibly being TRBD1 (6 bases). The CDR3 is 15 amino acids. Trimming pared 5 bases from V and 7 bases from J, leaving 22 bases between. The germline V gene has CDR1 SGHRS and CDR2 YFSETQ. The CDR3 loop reads CASRAGTQGYAEQYF. For the CDR3, the DNA is TGCGCCAGCAGAGCCGGGACGCAGGGGTATGCGGAGCAGTACTTC.

A few counts support this clonotype. A single base separates this from a much larger clone, so it may be a read error. The chain combines TRBV29-1 with TRBJ2-5; D is ambiguous. The J call may be incorrect, as the DNA end agrees better with TRBJ2-7. CDR1 and CDR2 from the germline V gene are SQVTM and ANQGSEA. The CDR3 contains 11 residues. For the CDR3, the DNA is TGCAGCGCCGGCCTGGCCGACGAGCAGTACTTC. Amino acids: CSAGLADEQYF.

This clonotype was counted between two and nine times. This chain uses TRBV12-3 or TRBV12-4 with TRBJ2-5; D gene uncertain. CDR3 length equals 13 residues. V lost 3 bases and J 5 bases, leaving 10 bases between the germline ends. DNA of the CDR3: TGTGCCAGCAGTTTCCTTACAATGGAGACCCAGTACTTC. Protein: CASSFLTMETQYF.

This clonotype has only a few counts. The gene calls are TRBV4-2 and TRBJ2-1; 11 nucleotides agree with TRBD2. The V gene end was trimmed by 1 base and the J gene end by 6 bases; junction bases not matched to a gene: 5. The CDR3 sequence is 16 residues long. Per germline, CDR1 LGHNA and CDR2 YNFKEQ. CDR3 sequence: CASSQVTSGTINEQFF. The CDR3 DNA reads TGTGCCAGCAGCCAAGTGACTAGCGGGACCATCAATGAGCAGTTCTTC.

This clonotype has more than one count but fewer than ten. The chain combines TRBV6-4 with TRBJ1-6; D uncertain. The germline gives CDR1 MRHNA, CDR2 SNTAGT. The CDR3 is made up of 12 amino acids. Trimming left V 3 bases short and J 10 bases short, with 7 bases between. The CDR3 bases are TGTGCCAGCAGTGAGACCGGCTCACCCCTCCACTTT. Translating it yields CASSETGSPLHF.

This clonotype was observed a few times. The chain carries TRBV7-8 and TRBJ2-7, with D perhaps TRBD2 (7 bases). The tail of the sequence fits TRBJ2-5 better, so the J call may be wrong. From germline, CDR1 is SGHVS and CDR2 FQNEAQ. CDR3 length: 14 residues. CDR3 in DNA: TGTGCCAGCAGCTTACGGGGGGCAACGGAGACCCAGTACTTC. Protein product: CASSLRGATETQYF.

This clonotype was observed a handful of times. The gene calls are TRBV4-1 and TRBJ2-7; D unclear. V shed 4 bases and J shed 0 bases, with 13 bases lying between them. The CDR3 runs to 15 residues. Germline V gene data show CDR1 as MGHRA and CDR2 as YSYEKL. The CDR3 spells CASSRLYFSSYEQYF. Here the CDR3 DNA reads TGCGCCAGCAGCCGGTTATACTTCAGCTCCTACGAGCAGTACTTC.

This chain connects TRBV20-1 to TRBJ2-1, with 11 bases fitting TRBD2. There are 15 residues in the CDR3. Germline assignment: CDR1 DFQATT and CDR2 SNEGSKA (reference sequence). The ends lost 6 bases at V and 2 bases at J; junction bases unmatched: 6. The CDR3 region is CSAQQTSGTYNEQFF. The CDR3 DNA sequence: TGCAGTGCACAACAGACTAGCGGGACCTACAATGAGCAGTTCTTC.

The rearrangement uses TRBV25-1 and TRBJ2-7; 10 bases match TRBD2. Germline values: CDR1 MGHDK, CDR2 SYGVNS. V was clipped by 4 bases and J by 0 bases; unmatched bases: 6. There are 16 residues in the CDR3. The CDR3 DNA follows: TGTGCCAGCAGTGCCTGGACTAGCGGTACCTCCTACGAGCAGTACTTC. Its protein product is CASSAWTSGTSYEQYF.

The table lists this clonotype with a few counts. The chain carries TRBV29-1 and TRBJ2-1; D remains unclear. V gave up 7 bases and J gave up 6 bases, with 16 bases separating them. The CDR3 is 13 residues long. Germline CDR1 is SQVTM and CDR2 is ANQGSEA. The CDR3 is CSAVVPASNEQFF. CDR3 DNA: TGCAGCGCTGTGGTGCCAGCGTCCAATGAGCAGTTCTTC.

This clonotype came up a few times. The V call is TRBV6-5, the J call TRBJ2-1; D remains unclear. The CDR3 spans 15 residues. The V end lost 2 bases, the J end lost 0 bases, and 8 bases lay between the germline ends. Germline values: CDR1 MNHEY, CDR2 SVGAGI. In DNA form, the CDR3 reads TGTGCCAGCAGTTACCTCGGAAGCTCCTACAATGAGCAGTTCTTC. Amino acid sequence: CASSYLGSSYNEQFF.

The table lists this clonotype with a few counts. The rearrangement uses TRBV20-1 and TRBJ1-2, with D maybe TRBD1 (6 bases). CDR1 and CDR2 from the germline V gene are DFQATT and SNEGSKA (reference sequence). The CDR3 sequence is 13 residues long. V shed 5 bases and J shed 13 bases, with 23 bases lying between them. The CDR3: CSALRGAPLRGTF. DNA for the CDR3: TGCAGTGCTTTGAGGGGGGCCCCCCTCCGGGGCACCTTC.

The chain joins TRBV27 to TRBJ2-3; no definite D call. Germline lookup yields CDR1 MNHEY and CDR2 SMNVEV (reference sequence). The CDR3 runs to 14 residues. V was pared by 5 bases and J by 4 bases, with 13 bases between. The CDR3 here is CASSLGYYADTQYF. The CDR3, as DNA: TGTGCCAGCAGTCTCGGTTATTATGCAGATACGCAGTATTTT.

This rearrangement joins TRBV7-9 to TRBJ2-5; D assignment may be TRBD1 or TRBD2 (5 bases each). CDR3 length: 14 residues. The germline V and J ends were trimmed by 3 bases and 5 bases, with 13 bases remaining between them. Germline V gives CDR1 SEHNR, CDR2 FQNEAQ (reference sequence). The CDR3 bases are TGTGCCAGCAGCTTTTTTACTGAGGGGGAGACCCAGTACTTC. Amino acids: CASSFFTEGETQYF.

This clonotype was counted once. The chain recombines TRBV11-2 with TRBJ2-3; 12 bases map to TRBD2. Looked up from germline, CDR1 is SGHAT and CDR2 is FQNNGV. V lost 5 bases, J lost 5 bases, and 14 bases stayed unmatched. The CDR3 has 18 residues. In DNA form, the CDR3 reads TGTGCCAGCAGCCCTCTAGCGGGAGGGTCACTTGCGGGAGATACGCAGTATTTT. Protein sequence: CASSPLAGGSLAGDTQYF.